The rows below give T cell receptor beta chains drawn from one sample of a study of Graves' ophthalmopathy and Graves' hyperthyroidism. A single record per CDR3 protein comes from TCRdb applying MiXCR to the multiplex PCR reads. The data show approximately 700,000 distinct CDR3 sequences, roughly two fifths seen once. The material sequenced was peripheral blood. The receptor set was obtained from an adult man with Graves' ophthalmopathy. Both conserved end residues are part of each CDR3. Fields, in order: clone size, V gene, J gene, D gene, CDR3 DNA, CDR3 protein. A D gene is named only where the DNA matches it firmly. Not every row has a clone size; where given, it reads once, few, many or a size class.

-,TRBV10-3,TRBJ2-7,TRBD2,TGTGCCATCAGGGCTAGCGGGAGTGCTTGGGTTGACGAGCAGTACTTC,CAIRASGSAWVDEQYF
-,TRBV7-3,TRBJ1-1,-,TGTGCCAGCAGCCGGGACACTTTTGAAGCTTTCTTT,CASSRDTFEAFF
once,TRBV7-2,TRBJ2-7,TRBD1,TGTGCCAGCACCTTAGGACAGGGGTACGAGCAGTACTTC,CASTLGQGYEQYF
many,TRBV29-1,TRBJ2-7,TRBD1,TGCAGCCAAGGGACAGGGGGCTACGAGCAGTACTTC,CSQGTGGYEQYF
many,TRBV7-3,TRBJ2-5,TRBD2,TGTGCCAGCAGCCCCCATGCGCGGGGGGCACCTCAAGAGACCCAGTACTTC,CASSPHARGAPQETQYF
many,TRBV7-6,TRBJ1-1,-,TGTGCCAGCAGCAACTCTCTGGCCATGGACACTGAAGCTTTCTTT,CASSNSLAMDTEAFF
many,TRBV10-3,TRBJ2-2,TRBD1,TGTGCCATCAGATCGGGACAGCAAACCGGGGAGCTGTTTTTT,CAIRSGQQTGELFF
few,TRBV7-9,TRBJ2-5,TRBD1,TGTGCCAGCAGCTTAGCGAGTTACAGGGGGCGCACTAAAGAGACCCAGTACTTC,CASSLASYRGRTKETQYF
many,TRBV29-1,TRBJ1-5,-,TGCGCTACCGGAGGGTTACATCAGCCCCAGCATTTT,CATGGLHQPQHF
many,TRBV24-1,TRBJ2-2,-,TGTGCCACCAGTGAAGGCACCGGGGAGCTGTTTTTT,CATSEGTGELFF
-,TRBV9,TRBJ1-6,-,TGTGCCAGCAGCGGGGGGGACGCGGGGAATTCACCCCTCCACTTT,CASSGGDAGNSPLHF
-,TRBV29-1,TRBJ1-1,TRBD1,TGCAGCGTTGCCGGGACAGGGGCTCTCTTT,CSVAGTGALF
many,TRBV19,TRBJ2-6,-,TGTGCCAGTAGGCTATCGGGGCTTGGGGCCAACGTCCTGACTTTC,CASRLSGLGANVLTF
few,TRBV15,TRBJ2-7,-,TGTGCCACCAGCAGAGAATCCGGGGATGGGGCCTACGAGCAGTACTTC,CATSRESGDGAYEQYF
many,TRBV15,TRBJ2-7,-,TGTGCCACCAGCAGAACAGGGCGAGAGGAGCAGTACTTC,CATSRTGREEQYF
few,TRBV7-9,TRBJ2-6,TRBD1,TGTGCCAGCAGCCTACCGGGACAGGGGGCTGGGGCCAACGTCCTGACTTTC,CASSLPGQGAGANVLTF
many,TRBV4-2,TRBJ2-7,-,TGTGCCAGCAGCCCAACGGCGGGAAACTACGAGCAGTACTTC,CASSPTAGNYEQYF
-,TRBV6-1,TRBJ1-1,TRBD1,TGTGCCAGCGGTGGACAGGGAATGAACACTGAAGCTTTCTTT,CASGGQGMNTEAFF
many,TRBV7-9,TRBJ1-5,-,TGTGCCGCCGGGCCGCTTTGGCCCCAGCATTTT,CAAGPLWPQHF
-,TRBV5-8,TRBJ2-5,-,TGTGCCAGCAGCTTCACAAGGGCTGACTTGGGAGAGACCCAGTACTTC,CASSFTRADLGETQYF